A single sample is the source of the 18 T cell receptor beta chains below, sequenced in a study of blood T cell repertoires in COVID-19. TCRdb's copy holds only in-frame clones and misses some; the assay was immunoSEQ multiplex PCR. Here the sample spans 200,000 to 250,000 clones, about nine tenths being singletons. The specimen sequenced was PBMCs or T cells enriched from blood (not recorded which). The receptors shown here come from a man between 40 and 49 years old who had recovered from COVID-19.

The V gene is TRBV5-1, the J gene TRBJ2-7; 10 bases line up with TRBD1. CDR1 is SGHRS and CDR2 is YFSETQ in the germline V gene. V gave up 3 bases and J gave up 6 bases; unmatched junction bases: 9. The CDR3 is made up of 15 amino acids. CDR3 in DNA: TGCGCCAGCAGCTCCCTGGAGACAGGGGGCGCCGAGCAGTACTTC. As protein: CASSSLETGGAEQYF.

The rearrangement uses TRBV2 and TRBJ2-3; 8 bases line up with TRBD1. The V gene's germline CDR1 is SNHLY and CDR2 FYNNEI. The CDR3 is 13 amino acids. Germline trimming cut 6 bases from V and 3 bases from J; bases unmatched to any gene: 2. The CDR3 nucleotides read TGTGCCAGCAGAGGACAGGGAACAGATACGCAGTATTTT. This codes for CASRGQGTDTQYF.

V usage is TRBV27 and J usage is TRBJ1-2; TRBD1 aligns across 8 bases. V gave up 8 bases and J gave up 4 bases; unmatched junction bases: 6. Germline V gene data show CDR1 as MNHEY and CDR2 as SMNVEV (reference sequence). The CDR3 is 13 amino acids. The CDR3 sequence is CASGDRFFYGYTF. In nucleotides, the CDR3 is TGTGCCAGCGGGGACAGGTTCTTCTATGGCTACACCTTC.

This clone was counted a few times. The chain employs TRBV5-1 and TRBJ1-4, with TRBD1 matching over 7 bases. The germline gives CDR1 SGHRS, CDR2 YFSETQ. V gave up 4 bases and J gave up 5 bases; unmatched junction bases: 14. This CDR3 has 17 residues. The CDR3 spells CASSLDRATLPNEKLFF. CDR3 bases: TGCGCCAGCAGCCTTGACAGGGCGACGCTTCCCAATGAAAAACTGTTTTTT. The variable domain in full, completed from reference TRBV5-1 and TRBJ1-4, reads KAGVTQTPRYLIKTRGQQVTLSCSPISGHRSVSWYQQTPGQGLQFLFEYFSETQRNKGNFPGRFSGRQFSNSRSEMNVSTLELGDSALYLCASSLDRATLPNEKLFFGSGTQLSVL.

The rearrangement links TRBV19 to TRBJ1-5; D is perhaps TRBD1 (6 bases). The CDR3 sequence is 14 residues long. Germline V gene data show CDR1 as LNHDA and CDR2 as SQIVND (reference sequence). V was clipped by 3 bases and J by 3 bases, with 9 bases between them. CDR3 DNA: TGTGCCAGTAGTATGGGGGACAACAATCAGCCCCAGCATTTT. Translating gives CASSMGDNNQPQHF. Using reference TRBV19 and TRBJ1-5 for the parts outside the CDR3, the full variable domain is DGGITQSPKYLFRKEGQNVTLSCEQNLNHDAMYWYRQDPGQGLRLIYYSQIVNDFQKGDIAEGYSVSREKKESFPLTVTSAQKNPTAFYLCASSMGDNNQPQHFGDGTRLSIL.

This clone has a single count. The V and J genes are TRBV18 and TRBJ1-2; D is possibly TRBD1 (6 bases). Trimming took 6 bases from V and 0 from J, leaving 11 bases between them. This CDR3 has 14 residues. Germline V lookup: CDR1 KGHSH, CDR2 LQKENI. For the CDR3, the DNA is TGTGCCAGCTCTCTACAGGGTGCTAACTATGGCTACACCTTC. Protein: CASSLQGANYGYTF.

This sequence joins TRBV28 and TRBJ1-5; 8 nucleotides agree with TRBD1. Trimming cost V 7 bases and J 6 bases; bases outside gene matches: 11. CDR1 MDHEN and CDR2 SYDVKM come from the germline V gene. CDR3 length equals 15 residues. Written as DNA, the CDR3 is TGTGCCAGCATTATTCGGACAGGGTCCCTTCAGCCCCAGCATTTT. It is translated as CASIIRTGSLQPQHF.

The chain links TRBV3-1 (or the pseudogene TRBV3-2) to TRBJ1-1; no clear D. CDR3 length: 13 amino acids. V gave up 1 base and J gave up 4 bases, with 7 bases separating them. CDR1 and CDR2 from the germline V gene are LGHDT and YNNKEL (reference sequence). In DNA form, the CDR3 reads TGTGCCAGCAGCCAAGTTTCTAGCACTGAAGCTTTCTTT. It specifies CASSQVSSTEAFF.

The chain carries TRBV4-1 and TRBJ2-6, with D possibly being TRBD2 (6 bases). V lost 5 bases and J 4 bases, leaving 9 bases between the germline ends. The CDR3 extends over 14 amino acids. CDR1 is MGHRA, CDR2 YSYEKL, per germline. The CDR3 DNA reads TGCGCCAGCAGCTATGCGGGGGGGGCCAACGTCCTGACTTTC. The encoded protein is CASSYAGGANVLTF.

The gene calls are TRBV9 and TRBJ1-3; a possible D gene is TRBD1 (5 bases). The CDR3 sequence is 15 residues long. Germline V gene lookup returns CDR1 SGDLS and CDR2 YYNGEE. Trimming cost V 0 bases and J 2 bases, with 9 bases left between them. The CDR3, as DNA: TGTGCCAGCAGCGTAGCGGGCAGGGCTGGAAACACCATATATTTT. Translated: CASSVAGRAGNTIYF.

The count of this clone is one. The chain has TRBV11-2 and TRBJ1-1, with unresolved D. Trimming shortened V by 5 bases and J by 0 bases, and 10 bases separated the two germline ends. The length of the CDR3 is 14 residues. Germline V gene lookup returns CDR1 SGHAT and CDR2 FQNNGV. The CDR3 DNA reads as TGTGCCAGCAGCCCCGGTTCGGTGAACACTGAAGCTTTCTTT. This encodes CASSPGSVNTEAFF.

This clone was found a few times. The chain is built from TRBV18 and TRBJ1-5; D might be TRBD1 (5 bases). The ends were cut back, 3 bases at V and 0 bases at J, with 6 bases in the middle. CDR1 KGHSH and CDR2 LQKENI come from the germline V gene. The CDR3 totals 14 residues. DNA of the CDR3: TGTGCCAGCTCACCCGACAGTAGCAATCAGCCCCAGCATTTT. Translated: CASSPDSSNQPQHF.

The chain links TRBV19 to TRBJ2-7; TRBD2 might be the D (6 bases). Germline V gene lookup returns CDR1 LNHDA and CDR2 SQIVND (reference sequence). CDR3 length: 11 amino acids. V was trimmed by 8 bases and J by 7 bases, leaving 12 bases between them. The CDR3 DNA reads as TGTGCCAGTGGCGGGACGCGGGAGCAGTACTTC. Translation: CASGGTREQYF.

V gene TRBV9 combines with J gene TRBJ1-6; TRBD1 matches 8 bases. Germline V gene lookup returns CDR1 SGDLS and CDR2 YYNGEE. This CDR3 region has 15 residues. The V segment lost 3 bases and the J segment 8 bases; nucleotides outside the gene matches: 7. The CDR3: CASSGGQGEYSPLHF. The CDR3 region has the DNA TGTGCCAGCAGCGGAGGACAGGGTGAGTATTCACCCCTCCACTTT.

The rearrangement uses TRBV15 and TRBJ2-1; TRBD1 matches 7 bases. The germline CDR1 and CDR2 sequences are LNHNV and YYDKDF (reference sequence). V shed 0 bases, J shed 6 bases, and the junction held 5 bases outside the gene matches. This CDR3 has 15 residues. The CDR3 region is CATSRDLGQSNEQFF. The CDR3, as DNA: TGTGCCACCAGCAGAGATTTGGGACAGAGCAATGAGCAGTTCTTC.

This chain connects TRBV6-2 or TRBV6-3 to TRBJ2-5; 9 nucleotides match TRBD1. Germline CDR1 reads MNHEY; CDR2 reads SVGEGT. The CDR3 has 12 amino acids. V gave up 6 bases and J gave up 7 bases; unmatched junction bases: 3. For the CDR3, the DNA is TGTGCCAGCAGCGGACAGGGGTGGACCCAGTACTTC. It yields the protein CASSGQGWTQYF.

The chain couples TRBV2 to TRBJ1-3, with 8 bases fitting TRBD1. V was pared by 7 bases and J by 0 bases, with 5 bases of the junction left unmatched. Germline assignment: CDR1 SNHLY and CDR2 FYNNEI. The CDR3 is made up of 15 amino acids. The CDR3 sequence is CASTRDRNSGNTIYF. The CDR3 DNA is TGTGCCAGCACCCGGGACAGGAACTCTGGAAACACCATATATTTT. The variable domain in full, completed from reference TRBV2 and TRBJ1-3, reads EPEVTQTPSHQVTQMGQEVILRCVPISNHLYFYWYRQILGQKVEFLVSFYNNEISEKSEIFDDQFSVERPDGSNFTLKIRSTKLEDSAMYFCASTRDRNSGNTIYFGEGSWLTVV.

In regard to this clone: The sample has other DNA sequences that encode this CDR3 too. The rearrangement links TRBV19 to TRBJ2-1; no reliable D call. The CDR3 sequence is 13 residues long. Per germline, CDR1 LNHDA and CDR2 SQIVND (reference sequence). Trimming took off 1 base at V and 6 bases at J, with 7 bases between the two ends. The CDR3 is CASSIGVGNEQFF. In nucleotides, the CDR3 is TGTGCCAGTAGTATAGGAGTCGGCAATGAGCAGTTCTTC.